A selection of T cell receptor beta chains follows, all from one sample in a study of cytomegalovirus exposure and HLA in healthy donors. Sequenced by immunoSEQ multiplex PCR; TCRdb stores in-frame clones only, minus some. The sample carries about 150,000 clones, approximately 78% recorded once. The specimen sequenced was PBMCs. These receptors all stem from a male donor in good health and CMV-seronegative. CDR3s include the opening cysteine and the closing phenylalanine or tryptophan. Each record gives: V gene, clone size, D gene, J gene, CDR3 DNA, CDR3 protein. D genes are given only for firm matches. Some rows have no size entry. The others give once, few or many, or a class for an expanded clone.

>TRBV5-4|NA|NA|TRBJ1-1
TGTGCCAGCAGCTTGGTACAGGGGAACACTGAAGCTTTCTTT
CASSLVQGNTEAFF
>TRBV18|NA|NA|TRBJ2-5
TGTGCCAGCTCACCAGTCAGGGATGGAGAGACCCAGTACTTC
CASSPVRDGETQYF
>TRBV6-5|few|TRBD1|TRBJ1-2
TGTGCCAGCAGGTCACAGGGGGCCTATGGCTACACCTTC
CASRSQGAYGYTF
>TRBV7-2|NA|TRBD1|TRBJ1-5
TGTGCCAGCAGCCGGGGACAGTTGAGCAATCAGCCCCAGCATTTT
CASSRGQLSNQPQHF
>TRBV9|NA|TRBD2|TRBJ2-1
TGTGCCAGCAGCATTCGGACTAGCAGGGATGAGCAGTTCTTC
CASSIRTSRDEQFF
>TRBV5-4|NA|TRBD2|TRBJ2-3
TGTGCCAGCAGCCGACTAGCGTCCACAGATACGCAGTATTTT
CASSRLASTDTQYF
>TRBV7-2|NA|TRBD2|TRBJ2-1
TGTGCCAGCAGGGAAGCGGGGGCACGATACAATGAGCAGTTCTTC
CASREAGARYNEQFF
>TRBV19|NA|TRBD1|TRBJ2-1
TGTGCCAGTAGCCTGGACAGGGGGTCCTACAATGAGCAGTTCTTC
CASSLDRGSYNEQFF
>TRBV7-2|NA|NA|TRBJ1-2
TGTGCCAGCAGCTTAGGCGGGGGGCGGGGCTACACCTTC
CASSLGGGRGYTF
>TRBV27|NA|NA|TRBJ1-2
TGTGCCAGCAGAAGTGCGGGGCCCCTTTATGGCTACACCTTC
CASRSAGPLYGYTF
>TRBV6-6|NA|NA|TRBJ2-7
TGTGCCAGCAGTTACCAGGACGAGCAGTACTTC
CASSYQDEQYF
>TRBV5-1|NA|TRBD2|TRBJ2-3
TGCGCCAGCAGCACCGGGACTAGCGGGGGCACAGATACGCAGTATTTT
CASSTGTSGGTDTQYF
>TRBV7-6|NA|TRBD2|TRBJ2-3
TGTGCCAGCAGCTCCCGGGGGGGCCAGGTCAAAGATACGCAGTATTTT
CASSSRGGQVKDTQYF
>TRBV5-4|NA|TRBD1|TRBJ1-2
TGTGCCAGCAGCTTGGGGACAGGGAATATTGCGGCTGGCTACACCTTC
CASSLGTGNIAAGYTF
>TRBV19|NA|TRBD1|TRBJ1-5
TGTGCCAGTAGTATTCTGGGACAGGGGGCCAATCAGCCCCAGCATTTT
CASSILGQGANQPQHF
>TRBV11-2|NA|TRBD1|TRBJ1-2
TGTGCCAGCAGCTGGGACAGGGACTATGGCTACACCTTC
CASSWDRDYGYTF
>TRBV6-5|NA|NA|TRBJ2-1
TGTGCCAGCAGTGTAGGGGTAGAGCAGTTCTTC
CASSVGVEQFF
>TRBV11-3|NA|TRBD2|TRBJ2-3
TGTGCCAGCAGCTTAGGACGAGGGACTAGTCTGTATTTT
CASSLGRGTSLYF